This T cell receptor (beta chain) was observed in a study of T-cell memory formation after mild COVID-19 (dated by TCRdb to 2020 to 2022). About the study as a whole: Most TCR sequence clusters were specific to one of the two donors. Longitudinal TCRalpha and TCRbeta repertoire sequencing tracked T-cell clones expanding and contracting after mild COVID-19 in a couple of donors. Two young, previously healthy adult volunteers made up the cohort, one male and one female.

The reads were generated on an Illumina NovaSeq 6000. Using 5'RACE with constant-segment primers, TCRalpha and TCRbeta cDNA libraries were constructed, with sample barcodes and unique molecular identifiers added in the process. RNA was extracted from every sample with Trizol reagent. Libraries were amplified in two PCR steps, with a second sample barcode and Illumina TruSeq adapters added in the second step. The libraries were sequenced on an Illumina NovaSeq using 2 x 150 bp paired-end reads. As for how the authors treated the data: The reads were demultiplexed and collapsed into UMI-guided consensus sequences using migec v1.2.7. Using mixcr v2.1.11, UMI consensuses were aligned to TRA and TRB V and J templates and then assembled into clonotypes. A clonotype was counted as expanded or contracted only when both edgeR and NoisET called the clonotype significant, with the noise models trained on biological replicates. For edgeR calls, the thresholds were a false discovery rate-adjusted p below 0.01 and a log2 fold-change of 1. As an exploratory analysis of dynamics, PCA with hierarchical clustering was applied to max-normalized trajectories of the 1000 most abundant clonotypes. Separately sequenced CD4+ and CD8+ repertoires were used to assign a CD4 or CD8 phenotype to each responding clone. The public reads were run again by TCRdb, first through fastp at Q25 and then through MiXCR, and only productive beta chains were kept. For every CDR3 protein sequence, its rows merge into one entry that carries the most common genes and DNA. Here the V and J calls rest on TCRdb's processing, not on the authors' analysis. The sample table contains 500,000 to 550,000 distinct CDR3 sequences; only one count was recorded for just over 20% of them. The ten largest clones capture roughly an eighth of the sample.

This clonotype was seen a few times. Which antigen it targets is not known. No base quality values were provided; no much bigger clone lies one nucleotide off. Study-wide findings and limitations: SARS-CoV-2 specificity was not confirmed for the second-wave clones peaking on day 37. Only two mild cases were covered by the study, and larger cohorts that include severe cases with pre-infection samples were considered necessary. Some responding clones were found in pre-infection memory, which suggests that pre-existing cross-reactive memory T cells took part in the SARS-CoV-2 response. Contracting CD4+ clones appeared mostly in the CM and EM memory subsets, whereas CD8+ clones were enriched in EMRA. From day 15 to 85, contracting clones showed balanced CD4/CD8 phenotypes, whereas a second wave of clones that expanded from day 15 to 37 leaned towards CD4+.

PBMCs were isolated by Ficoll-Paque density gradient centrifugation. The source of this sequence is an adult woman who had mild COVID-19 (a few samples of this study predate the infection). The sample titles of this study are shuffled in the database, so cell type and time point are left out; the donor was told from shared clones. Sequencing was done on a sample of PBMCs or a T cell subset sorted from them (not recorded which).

The nucleotides are TGTGCCAGCAGCTCGCTCGACAGGGCGCCCTACGAGCAGTACTTC. Translation gives CASSSLDRAPYEQYF. The rearrangement combines TRBV11-1 with TRBJ2-7, and 7 junctional nucleotides match TRBD1. V is cut back by 4 bases and J by 2 bases, with 8 bases in the junction unmatched. The CDR3 numbers 15 residues from cysteine through phenylalanine. CDR3 DNA is the only sequence kept; it has 45 bases, read in frame from the first base. CDR1 SGHAT and CDR2 FQDESV are derived from the germline V gene (reference sequence).